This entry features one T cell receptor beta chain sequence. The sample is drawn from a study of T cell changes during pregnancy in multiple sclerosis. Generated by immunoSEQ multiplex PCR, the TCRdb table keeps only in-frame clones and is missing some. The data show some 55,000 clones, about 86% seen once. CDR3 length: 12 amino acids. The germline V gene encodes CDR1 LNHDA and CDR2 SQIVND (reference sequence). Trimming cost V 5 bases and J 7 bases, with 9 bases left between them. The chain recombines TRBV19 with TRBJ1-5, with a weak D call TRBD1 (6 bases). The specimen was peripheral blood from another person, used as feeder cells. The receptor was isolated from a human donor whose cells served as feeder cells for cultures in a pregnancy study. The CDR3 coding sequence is TGTGCCAGTAGTGTCAGGGGCCAGCCCCAGCATTTT. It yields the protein CASSVRGQPQHF.